The 12 T cell receptor beta chains below were found in one sample sequenced in a study of control samples from healthy donors and cancer patients. Libraries were prepared by immunoSEQ multiplex PCR; TCRdb keeps only in-frame clonotypes and omits some of them. The sample includes about 230,000 clones, roughly four fifths of them seen just once. The sequencing sample was made of PBMCs. The source of these receptors is a woman between 55 and 75 years old with lung cancer.

The genes are TRBV7-2 and TRBJ2-7; D uncertain. Germline values: CDR1 SGHTA, CDR2 FQGNSA. Trimming took off 5 bases at V and 1 base at J, with 15 bases between the two ends. CDR3 length equals 15 residues. The CDR3, as DNA: TGTGCCAGCAGCCTAGGTGCCTCTACTTCCTACGAGCAGTACTTC. Protein: CASSLGASTSYEQYF.

J is TRBJ1-4 and V is TRBV2; 8 nucleotides agree with TRBD1. The CDR3 has 14 amino acids. Germline V lookup: CDR1 SNHLY, CDR2 FYNNEI. V shed 6 bases, J shed 8 bases, and the junction held 8 bases outside the gene matches. Here the CDR3 DNA reads TGTGCCAGCAGGGCACAGGGGGAATACGAAAAACTGTTTTTT. Its protein product is CASRAQGEYEKLFF. Combining the CDR3 with reference TRBV2 and TRBJ1-4 gives the whole variable domain EPEVTQTPSHQVTQMGQEVILRCVPISNHLYFYWYRQILGQKVEFLVSFYNNEISEKSEIFDDQFSVERPDGSNFTLKIRSTKLEDSAMYFCASRAQGEYEKLFFGSGTQLSVL.

The chain has TRBV6-5 and TRBJ2-1, with D uncertain. CDR3 size: 13 residues. V was clipped by 6 bases and J by 6 bases, with 12 bases between them. Looked up from germline, CDR1 is MNHEY and CDR2 is SVGAGI. CDR3 sequence (DNA): TGTGCCAGCAGATCCTCCGGAAGCAATGAGCAGTTCTTC. This gives the protein CASRSSGSNEQFF.

The gene calls are TRBV6-5 and TRBJ2-7; 10 positions match TRBD2. The V gene end was trimmed by 2 bases and the J gene end by 2 bases; junction bases not matched to a gene: 6. This CDR3 has 16 amino acids. CDR1 and CDR2 (germline): MNHEY, SVGAGI. CDR3 bases: TGTGCCAGCAGTTACACCCCAGCGGGAGGGCCCTACGAGCAGTACTTC. Residues: CASSYTPAGGPYEQYF.

This chain joins TRBV20-1 and TRBJ2-1, with 7 bases lining up with TRBD2. The trim removed 3 bases at V and 5 bases at J, leaving 7 bases unmatched. CDR1 and CDR2 from the germline V gene are DFQATT and SNEGSKA (reference sequence). This CDR3 has 14 residues. The CDR3, as DNA: TGCAGTGCTAGTTCTGGCGGGACTAACAATGAGCAGTTCTTC. This gives the protein CSASSGGTNNEQFF.

The genes are TRBV19 and TRBJ1-1; 7 positions match TRBD1. Germline CDR1 reads LNHDA; CDR2 reads SQIVND (reference sequence). This CDR3 comprises 14 residues. With 5 bases clipped from V and 4 bases from J, the junction kept 7 bases outside the gene matches. In DNA, the CDR3 is TGTGCCAGTAGTGCCACAGGGGCGGGCACTGAAGCTTTCTTT. This gives the protein CASSATGAGTEAFF.

For the CDR3, the DNA is TGCGCCAGCAGCTCCGGGGATTGGGGGTACGAGCAGTACTTC. Protein product: CASSSGDWGYEQYF. The genes are TRBV5-1 and TRBJ2-7; the D gene could be TRBD1 or TRBD2 (5 bases each). The length of the CDR3 is 14 residues. V shed 3 bases and J shed 4 bases, with 14 bases lying between them. CDR1 is SGHRS, CDR2 YFSETQ, per germline.

This clone came up once. The rearrangement uses TRBV5-6 and TRBJ1-1; possible D gene TRBD1, 6 bases. Germline values: CDR1 SGHDT, CDR2 YYEEEE. With 3 bases removed from V and 6 bases from J, the gap between germline ends came to 12 bases. The CDR3 is 13 residues long. CDR3 loop: CASSSYGGAEAFF. The CDR3, as DNA: TGTGCCAGCAGCTCTTACGGGGGCGCTGAAGCTTTCTTT.

The V and J genes are TRBV29-1 and TRBJ1-6; D ambiguous. In germline, CDR1 is SQVTM, CDR2 ANQGSEA. V was clipped by 6 bases and J by 0 bases, with 6 bases between them. This CDR3 contains 13 residues. The DNA of the CDR3 is TGCAGCGTCGCAGGCTCCTATAATTCACCCCTCCACTTT. Protein product: CSVAGSYNSPLHF.

This chain uses TRBV19 with TRBJ2-3; 11 bases match TRBD1. This CDR3 region has 16 residues. The germline V gene encodes CDR1 LNHDA and CDR2 SQIVND (reference sequence). J was trimmed by 4 bases and V by 5 bases; bases with no gene match: 8. The CDR3 sequence is CASSDRDRGNADTQYF. DNA for the CDR3: TGTGCCAGTAGTGACCGGGACAGGGGGAACGCAGATACGCAGTATTTT. The full variable domain, completed using reference TRBV19 and TRBJ2-3, is DGGITQSPKYLFRKEGQNVTLSCEQNLNHDAMYWYRQDPGQGLRLIYYSQIVNDFQKGDIAEGYSVSREKKESFPLTVTSAQKNPTAFYLCASSDRDRGNADTQYFGPGTRLTVL.

The genes are TRBV7-9 and TRBJ2-7; 8 positions match TRBD1. The ends lost 2 bases at V and 2 bases at J; junction bases unmatched: 5. The V gene's germline CDR1 is SEHNR and CDR2 FQNEAQ (reference sequence). CDR3 size: 15 residues. The CDR3 loop reads CASSLLTGGAYEQYF. The CDR3 region has the DNA TGTGCCAGCAGCTTACTTACAGGGGGAGCCTACGAGCAGTACTTC.

There are a few counts of this clone. The chain combines TRBV25-1 with TRBJ2-5, with D perhaps TRBD2 (6 bases). V dropped 1 base and J dropped 3 bases, with 9 bases sitting between them. This CDR3 region has 14 residues. Germline V lookup: CDR1 MGHDK, CDR2 SYGVNS. The CDR3 protein is CASSELGGKETQYF. CDR3 DNA: TGTGCCAGCAGTGAATTGGGGGGAAAAGAGACCCAGTACTTC.